This section outlines one TCR beta chain sequence together with its context. The target antigen is unknown. The table came from immunoSEQ multiplex PCR; TCRdb's copy has only in-frame clones and leaves some out. The table has around 93,000 clones, about nine tenths seen once. CDR3 length: 18 residues. Germline loops: CDR1 LNHNV, CDR2 YYDKDF (reference sequence). With 3 bases clipped from V and 9 bases from J, the junction kept 18 bases outside the gene matches. These data originate in a study of graft-versus-host responses after intestinal transplantation. About the research overall: All of the recipients had induction that used anti-thymocyte globulin, then tacrolimus and steroids for two to three years.

Study-level points and caveats: Early post-transplant HvG declines were associated with peak circulating GvH clone levels. There were GvH clones found in recipient marrow, and some of them appeared first in ileum or blood.

The chain employs TRBV15 and TRBJ2-1; TRBD1 matches at 9 bases. The source of this sequence is a human donor who received an intestinal transplant. The sequencing here drew on unstimulated CD8+ T cells sorted from spleen or lymph node cells, taken before intestinal transplant. The CDR3 spells CATSSKLRVGQGPREQFF. DNA of the CDR3: TGTGCCACCAGCAGCAAACTAAGGGTGGGACAGGGCCCCCGTGAGCAGTTCTTC.